These 19 T cell receptor beta chains originate from one sample sequenced in a study of cytomegalovirus exposure and HLA in healthy donors. The assay was immunoSEQ multiplex PCR, and TCRdb's table has in-frame clones only and misses some. This sample carries about 160,000 clones, over 80% of them seen once, and the ten largest clones take around 2.4%. The specimen sequenced was PBMCs. Every receptor here comes from a man aged 30-40 years in good health and CMV-seropositive.

In this sample, this clone turned up once. The chain has TRBV4-3 and TRBJ2-7, with TRBD2 identical over 8 bases. The germline CDR1 and CDR2 sequences are LGHNA and YSLEER. The CDR3 sequence is 16 residues long. V was pared by 0 bases and J by 3 bases, with 7 bases of the junction left unmatched. This CDR3 is CASSQDRPAGDYEQYF. The CDR3 region has the DNA TGCGCCAGCAGCCAAGATCGTCCAGCGGGGGACTACGAGCAGTACTTC.

The chain's CDR3 is CASSQRQGAYEQYF. DNA of the CDR3: TGTGCCAGCAGCCAACGGCAGGGGGCCTACGAGCAGTACTTC. The rearrangement links TRBV16 to TRBJ2-7; 7 positions agree with TRBD1. The trim removed 2 bases at V and 2 bases at J, leaving 3 bases unmatched. Per germline, CDR1 KGHSY and CDR2 FQNENV. The CDR3 length is 14 residues.

The chain combines TRBV2 with TRBJ1-2, with D possibly being TRBD1 (5 bases). Germline CDR1 is SNHLY and CDR2 is FYNNEI. The CDR3 has 14 amino acids. V gave up 1 base and J gave up 4 bases, with 10 bases separating them. CDR3 DNA sequence: TGTGCCAGCAGTGAAGGGGACTGGGGCTATGGCTACACCTTC. This sequence encodes CASSEGDWGYGYTF.

J is TRBJ2-7 and V is TRBV6-4, with 10 bases identical to TRBD2. Losses at the gene ends were 2 bases for V and 3 bases for J; bases not matched to a gene: 19. The CDR3 contains 20 residues. Germline V gives CDR1 MRHNA, CDR2 SNTAGT. CDR3 in amino acids: CASSDPDRFELGTSVYEQYF. The CDR3 coding sequence is TGTGCCAGCAGTGACCCTGACAGGTTTGAACTCGGGACTAGCGTCTACGAGCAGTACTTC.

The rearrangement uses TRBV6-5 and TRBJ2-3; tentatively, D is TRBD2 (5 bases). The V and J ends lost 1 base and 2 bases respectively, with 10 bases between them. Germline values: CDR1 MNHEY, CDR2 SVGAGI. The CDR3 extends over 15 amino acids. CDR3 DNA sequence: TGTGCCAGCAGTTACTATGGGAGTCCCACAGATACGCAGTATTTT. Its translation is CASSYYGSPTDTQYF.

The chain recombines TRBV10-3 with TRBJ1-2, with D uncertain. This CDR3 contains 14 residues. The V and J ends lost 2 bases and 8 bases respectively, with 15 bases between them. Germline assignment: CDR1 ENHRY and CDR2 SYGVKD. The CDR3 loop reads CAISERSLSCGYTF. CDR3 in DNA: TGTGCCATCAGTGAGAGGAGTTTGTCGTGCGGCTACACCTTC.

The chain recombines TRBV7-2 with TRBJ1-2, with D perhaps matching TRBD1 (6 bases). The V end was cut by 5 bases, the J end by 8 bases, with 15 bases between. There are 13 residues in the CDR3. Germline loops: CDR1 SGHTA, CDR2 FQGNSA. CDR3 residues: CASSLPPGQGYTF. In DNA, the CDR3 is TGTGCCAGCAGCCTACCCCCCGGACAGGGCTACACCTTC.

V is TRBV5-1 and J is TRBJ2-7; 7 bases match TRBD2. J gave up 11 bases and V 4 bases, and 18 bases lay outside the gene matches. The CDR3 length is 15 residues. Germline CDR1 reads SGHRS; CDR2 reads YFSETQ. The CDR3 reads CASSDPSPGGLNKYF. The CDR3 nucleotides are TGCGCCAGCAGCGACCCATCTCCGGGGGGATTGAATAAGTACTTC.

The V gene is TRBV6-5, the J gene TRBJ2-3; D not certain. Per germline, CDR1 MNHEY and CDR2 SVGAGI. The V end lost 2 bases, the J end lost 1 base, and 7 bases lay between the germline ends. The CDR3 is 14 residues long. Written as DNA, the CDR3 is TGTGCCAGCAGTTACCGTCCGGGCACAGATACGCAGTATTTT. It yields the protein CASSYRPGTDTQYF.

The chain couples TRBV5-6 to TRBJ2-7, with TRBD1 as a possible D gene (5 bases). Germline assignment: CDR1 SGHDT and CDR2 YYEEEE. Trimming left V 0 bases short and J 0 bases short, with 7 bases between. The CDR3 sequence is 14 residues long. The CDR3 reads CASSLGQSSYEQYF. The CDR3 region has the DNA TGTGCCAGCAGCTTGGGACAGAGCTCCTACGAGCAGTACTTC.

The chain's CDR3 is CASSQGVYNEQFF. CDR3 nucleotides: TGTGCCAGCAGCCAGGGGGTCTACAATGAGCAGTTCTTC. The chain links TRBV6-5 to TRBJ2-1; 7 nucleotides match TRBD1. Germline CDR1 MNHEY, CDR2 SVGAGI. CDR3 length: 13 residues. After removal of 6 bases from V and 3 bases from J, the junction contained 2 bases not matched to a gene.

The genes are TRBV6-5 and TRBJ1-6, with TRBD1 identical over 8 bases. Germline V gives CDR1 MNHEY, CDR2 SVGAGI. The V gene end was trimmed by 3 bases and the J gene end by 6 bases; junction bases not matched to a gene: 4. The CDR3 consists of 15 residues. CDR3 DNA sequence: TGTGCCAGCAGTTATACCGGACAGGGTAATTCACCCCTCCACTTT. It is translated as CASSYTGQGNSPLHF.

This sequence joins TRBV14 and TRBJ1-2; 7 nucleotides align to TRBD1. The junction had 11 bases not matched to a gene; V was cut back by 10 bases and J by 6 bases. CDR1 and CDR2 (germline): SGHDN, FVKESK. This CDR3 is built from 13 residues. This CDR3 reads CATSTGRVHGYTF. CDR3 nucleotides: TGTGCCACCTCGACAGGGAGAGTCCATGGCTACACCTTC. Using reference TRBV14 and TRBJ1-2 for the parts outside the CDR3, the full variable domain is EAGVTQFPSHSVIEKGQTVTLRCDPISGHDNLYWYRRVMGKEIKFLLHFVKESKQDESGMPNNRFLAERTGGTYSTLKVQPAELEDSGVYFCATSTGRVHGYTFGSGTRLTVV.

This clone was detected once. The rearrangement links TRBV7-8 to TRBJ1-5; no clear D. Trimming left V 1 base short and J 8 bases short, with 12 bases between. Germline V gene data show CDR1 as SGHVS and CDR2 as FQNEAQ. This CDR3 has 14 amino acids. The CDR3 region is CASSLDSGSKPQHF. The CDR3 DNA is TGTGCCAGCAGCTTAGATTCGGGTTCTAAGCCCCAGCATTTT. Using reference TRBV7-8 and TRBJ1-5 for the parts outside the CDR3, the full variable domain is GAGVSQSPRYKVAKRGQDVALRCDPISGHVSLFWYQQALGQGPEFLTYFQNEAQLDKSGLPSDRFFAERPEGSVSTLKIQRTQQEDSAVYLCASSLDSGSKPQHFGDGTRLSIL.

This chain uses TRBV10-1 with TRBJ2-2, with TRBD2 matching over 8 bases. The germline CDR1 and CDR2 sequences are WNHNN and SYGVQD (reference sequence). The CDR3 covers 15 residues. V dropped 4 bases and J dropped 0; count of bases not matched to a gene: 1. CDR3 DNA sequence: TGCGCCAGCAGTGTCGGGGGGGCGAACACCGGGGAGCTGTTTTTT. This sequence encodes CASSVGGANTGELFF.

The chain couples TRBV7-9 to TRBJ2-7; unclear D gene. Looked up from germline, CDR1 is SEHNR and CDR2 is FQNEAQ (reference sequence). The V end lost 1 base, the J end lost 3 bases, and 7 bases lay between the germline ends. This CDR3 has 13 amino acids. Here the CDR3 DNA reads TGTGCCAGCAGCTTAGACGGTAGCTACGAGCAGTACTTC. This encodes CASSLDGSYEQYF.

The chain uses TRBV7-9 and TRBJ2-7, with 9 bases fitting TRBD1. The CDR3 runs to 15 residues. Germline V CDR1 and CDR2: SEHNR, FQNEAQ (reference sequence). Unmatched junction bases numbered 7, after V lost 3 bases and J lost 4 bases. CDR3 amino acids: CASSFPGQGRYEQYF. The CDR3 DNA sequence: TGTGCCAGCAGCTTCCCGGGACAGGGAAGATACGAGCAGTACTTC.

This chain links TRBV30 with TRBJ1-5, with D possibly being TRBD1 (5 bases). This CDR3 spans 13 amino acids. CDR1 and CDR2 from the germline V gene are GTSNPN and SVGIG (reference sequence). V was cut by 2 bases and J by 6 bases, with 11 bases left in between. This CDR3 is CAWSHRKSQPQHF. DNA of the CDR3: TGTGCCTGGAGTCACAGGAAGAGTCAGCCCCAGCATTTT.

V gene TRBV25-1 combines with J gene TRBJ1-2, with D perhaps TRBD1 (5 bases). V dropped 5 bases and J dropped 7 bases, with 14 bases sitting between them. The CDR3 runs 13 residues. Germline V lookup: CDR1 MGHDK, CDR2 SYGVNS. The CDR3 DNA sequence: TGTGCCAGCAGTCCGCAGGGTCTGATTGGCTACACCTTC. The encoded protein is CASSPQGLIGYTF.